This TCR beta chain came from a study of blood T cell repertoires in COVID-19. The ends were cut back, 6 bases at V and 10 bases at J, with 16 bases in the middle. The CDR3 contains 14 residues. Germline V gives CDR1 SNHLY, CDR2 FYNNEI. Measured with immunoSEQ multiplex PCR; TCRdb has only the in-frame clones, and not every one. Here the sample spans around 52,000 clones, around 88% being singletons. The sequencing sample was made of peripheral blood. This chain joins TRBV2 and TRBJ1-6; possible D gene TRBD1, 5 bases. The origin of this receptor is a human donor in a cohort sampled during active COVID-19. The CDR3 coding sequence is TGTGCCAGCAGCGGGAGGGGAAGCGGCTCACCCCTCCACTTT. This translates into CASSGRGSGSPLHF.